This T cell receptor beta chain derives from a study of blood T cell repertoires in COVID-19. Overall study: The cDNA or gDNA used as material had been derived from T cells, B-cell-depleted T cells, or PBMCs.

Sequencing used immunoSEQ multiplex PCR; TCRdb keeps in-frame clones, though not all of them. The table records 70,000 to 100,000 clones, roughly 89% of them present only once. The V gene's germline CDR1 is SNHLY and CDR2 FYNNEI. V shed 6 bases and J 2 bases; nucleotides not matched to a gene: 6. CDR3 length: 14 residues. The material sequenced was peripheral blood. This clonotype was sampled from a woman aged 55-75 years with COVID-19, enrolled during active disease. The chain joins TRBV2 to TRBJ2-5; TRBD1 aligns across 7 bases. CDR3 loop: CASSPGTAQETQYF. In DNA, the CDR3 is TGTGCCAGCAGCCCCGGGACAGCGCAAGAGACCCAGTACTTC.